This TCR beta chain originates from a study of beta chain features in type 1 diabetes. Between the trimmed V and J ends, which lost 5 bases and 3 bases, there was a span of 12 bases. The germline V gene encodes CDR1 GTSNPN and CDR2 SVGIG (reference sequence). CDR3 length: 13 residues. Expressed TCRB transcripts were sequenced, since all the RNA that had been isolated was reverse transcribed. It was found that naive, central memory and regulatory T cell samples averaged approximately 3.5 million reads. Only in-frame clones appear in the TCRdb table, and some are missing; sequencing was by immunoSEQ multiplex PCR. The top ten clones hold 0.012% of a sample with approximately 250,000 clones, around 24% of them seen once. Sorting that relied on CD45RO/CCR7/CD25/CD127/CD95/CD27 yielded CD4+ naive, central memory, regulatory and stem cell-like memory cells. Findings of the study overall: Whether HLA type influences TCRB rearrangement remained unresolved here. Moderately but significantly shorter TCRB CDR3s were found in Type 1 diabetes patients in all four CD4+ subsets.

Notes on this clone: The target antigen is unknown.

Sample: naive CD4+ T cells from blood. The TCR originated in a woman aged 25-40 years with type 1 diabetes. This sequence joins TRBV30 and TRBJ2-3, with D maybe TRBD1 (7 bases). CDR3 protein: CAWGPGGTDTQYF. CDR3 coding DNA: TGTGCCTGGGGCCCAGGGGGGACAGATACGCAGTATTTT.